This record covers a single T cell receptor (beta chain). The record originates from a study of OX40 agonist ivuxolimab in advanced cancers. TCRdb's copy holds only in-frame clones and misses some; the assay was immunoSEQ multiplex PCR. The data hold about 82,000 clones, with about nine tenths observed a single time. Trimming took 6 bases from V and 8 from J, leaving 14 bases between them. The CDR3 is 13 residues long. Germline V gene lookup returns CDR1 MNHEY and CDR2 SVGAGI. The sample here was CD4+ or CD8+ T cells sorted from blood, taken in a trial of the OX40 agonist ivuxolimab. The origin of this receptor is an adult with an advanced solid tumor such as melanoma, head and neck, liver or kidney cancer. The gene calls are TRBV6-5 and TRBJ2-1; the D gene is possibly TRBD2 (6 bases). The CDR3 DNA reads TGTGCCAGCAGCACCCCCCGGGAGTATGAGCAGTTCTTC. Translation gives CASSTPREYEQFF.